This passage covers 5 T cell receptor beta chains from one sample sequenced in a study of blood T cell repertoires in COVID-19 (dated by TCRdb to about 2020). The method behind the library was the immunoSEQ multiplex PCR assay. TCRdb retrieved this table from immuneACCESS and kept in-frame rearrangements only. Not all clones are present; in checked studies, unresolved V genes account for under half, and no reason is known for the remainder. For this sample the table gives approximately 97,000 clones, of which 80% to 90% were detected only once. Of the sample, 9.5% to 10% is held by the ten largest clones. The specimen was peripheral blood. The receptors derive from a man aged 35 to 55 with active or convalescent COVID-19.

This rearrangement joins TRBV6-5 to TRBJ1-4; D possibly corresponds to TRBD1 (6 bases). CDR3 size: 16 residues. Germline V CDR1 and CDR2: MNHEY, SVGAGI. V was trimmed by 2 bases and J by 10 bases, leaving 20 bases between them. The CDR3 sequence: CASSYDGGGGVGKLFF. In DNA form, the CDR3 reads TGTGCCAGCAGTTACGACGGGGGAGGGGGTGTCGGAAAACTGTTTTTT.

The gene calls are TRBV5-1 and TRBJ2-3; 12 bases are shared with TRBD2. V lost 2 bases to trimming and J lost 5 bases; unmatched junction nucleotides: 6. Germline V gene lookup returns CDR1 SGHRS and CDR2 YFSETQ. The CDR3 consists of 16 residues. The CDR3 DNA is TGCGCCAGCAGCTTCTCTAGCGGGGGGGCTATAGATACGCAGTATTTT. This sequence encodes CASSFSSGGAIDTQYF.

The CDR3 here is CASSPPGLAHNEQFF. As DNA, the CDR3 is TGTGCCAGCAGCCCTCCCGGACTAGCCCACAATGAGCAGTTCTTC. The J gene is TRBJ2-1, the V gene TRBV3-1 (or the pseudogene TRBV3-2); 8 positions agree with TRBD2. Looked up from germline, CDR1 is LGHDT and CDR2 is YNNKEL (reference sequence). This CDR3 contains 15 residues. V trimming: 4 bases; J trimming: 5 bases; junction bases outside the gene matches: 7.

The chain joins TRBV6-5 to TRBJ2-4, with 8 positions matching TRBD2. The V gene's germline CDR1 is MNHEY and CDR2 SVGAGI. The CDR3 is made up of 15 amino acids. The V gene end was trimmed by 7 bases and the J gene end by 7 bases; junction bases not matched to a gene: 12. The CDR3 DNA is TGTGCCAGCACCGGGGGGGGAGTCGGGATGAACATTCAGTACTTC. Amino acids: CASTGGGVGMNIQYF.

This clone was observed a handful of times. The rearrangement joins TRBV9 to TRBJ1-5; D call uncertain. The V end lost 2 bases, the J end lost 4 bases, and 7 bases lay between the germline ends. The length of the CDR3 is 13 residues. CDR1 is SGDLS and CDR2 is YYNGEE in the germline V gene. The CDR3 bases are TGTGCCAGCAGCGTTAACGAGAATCAGCCCCAGCATTTT. This codes for CASSVNENQPQHF.